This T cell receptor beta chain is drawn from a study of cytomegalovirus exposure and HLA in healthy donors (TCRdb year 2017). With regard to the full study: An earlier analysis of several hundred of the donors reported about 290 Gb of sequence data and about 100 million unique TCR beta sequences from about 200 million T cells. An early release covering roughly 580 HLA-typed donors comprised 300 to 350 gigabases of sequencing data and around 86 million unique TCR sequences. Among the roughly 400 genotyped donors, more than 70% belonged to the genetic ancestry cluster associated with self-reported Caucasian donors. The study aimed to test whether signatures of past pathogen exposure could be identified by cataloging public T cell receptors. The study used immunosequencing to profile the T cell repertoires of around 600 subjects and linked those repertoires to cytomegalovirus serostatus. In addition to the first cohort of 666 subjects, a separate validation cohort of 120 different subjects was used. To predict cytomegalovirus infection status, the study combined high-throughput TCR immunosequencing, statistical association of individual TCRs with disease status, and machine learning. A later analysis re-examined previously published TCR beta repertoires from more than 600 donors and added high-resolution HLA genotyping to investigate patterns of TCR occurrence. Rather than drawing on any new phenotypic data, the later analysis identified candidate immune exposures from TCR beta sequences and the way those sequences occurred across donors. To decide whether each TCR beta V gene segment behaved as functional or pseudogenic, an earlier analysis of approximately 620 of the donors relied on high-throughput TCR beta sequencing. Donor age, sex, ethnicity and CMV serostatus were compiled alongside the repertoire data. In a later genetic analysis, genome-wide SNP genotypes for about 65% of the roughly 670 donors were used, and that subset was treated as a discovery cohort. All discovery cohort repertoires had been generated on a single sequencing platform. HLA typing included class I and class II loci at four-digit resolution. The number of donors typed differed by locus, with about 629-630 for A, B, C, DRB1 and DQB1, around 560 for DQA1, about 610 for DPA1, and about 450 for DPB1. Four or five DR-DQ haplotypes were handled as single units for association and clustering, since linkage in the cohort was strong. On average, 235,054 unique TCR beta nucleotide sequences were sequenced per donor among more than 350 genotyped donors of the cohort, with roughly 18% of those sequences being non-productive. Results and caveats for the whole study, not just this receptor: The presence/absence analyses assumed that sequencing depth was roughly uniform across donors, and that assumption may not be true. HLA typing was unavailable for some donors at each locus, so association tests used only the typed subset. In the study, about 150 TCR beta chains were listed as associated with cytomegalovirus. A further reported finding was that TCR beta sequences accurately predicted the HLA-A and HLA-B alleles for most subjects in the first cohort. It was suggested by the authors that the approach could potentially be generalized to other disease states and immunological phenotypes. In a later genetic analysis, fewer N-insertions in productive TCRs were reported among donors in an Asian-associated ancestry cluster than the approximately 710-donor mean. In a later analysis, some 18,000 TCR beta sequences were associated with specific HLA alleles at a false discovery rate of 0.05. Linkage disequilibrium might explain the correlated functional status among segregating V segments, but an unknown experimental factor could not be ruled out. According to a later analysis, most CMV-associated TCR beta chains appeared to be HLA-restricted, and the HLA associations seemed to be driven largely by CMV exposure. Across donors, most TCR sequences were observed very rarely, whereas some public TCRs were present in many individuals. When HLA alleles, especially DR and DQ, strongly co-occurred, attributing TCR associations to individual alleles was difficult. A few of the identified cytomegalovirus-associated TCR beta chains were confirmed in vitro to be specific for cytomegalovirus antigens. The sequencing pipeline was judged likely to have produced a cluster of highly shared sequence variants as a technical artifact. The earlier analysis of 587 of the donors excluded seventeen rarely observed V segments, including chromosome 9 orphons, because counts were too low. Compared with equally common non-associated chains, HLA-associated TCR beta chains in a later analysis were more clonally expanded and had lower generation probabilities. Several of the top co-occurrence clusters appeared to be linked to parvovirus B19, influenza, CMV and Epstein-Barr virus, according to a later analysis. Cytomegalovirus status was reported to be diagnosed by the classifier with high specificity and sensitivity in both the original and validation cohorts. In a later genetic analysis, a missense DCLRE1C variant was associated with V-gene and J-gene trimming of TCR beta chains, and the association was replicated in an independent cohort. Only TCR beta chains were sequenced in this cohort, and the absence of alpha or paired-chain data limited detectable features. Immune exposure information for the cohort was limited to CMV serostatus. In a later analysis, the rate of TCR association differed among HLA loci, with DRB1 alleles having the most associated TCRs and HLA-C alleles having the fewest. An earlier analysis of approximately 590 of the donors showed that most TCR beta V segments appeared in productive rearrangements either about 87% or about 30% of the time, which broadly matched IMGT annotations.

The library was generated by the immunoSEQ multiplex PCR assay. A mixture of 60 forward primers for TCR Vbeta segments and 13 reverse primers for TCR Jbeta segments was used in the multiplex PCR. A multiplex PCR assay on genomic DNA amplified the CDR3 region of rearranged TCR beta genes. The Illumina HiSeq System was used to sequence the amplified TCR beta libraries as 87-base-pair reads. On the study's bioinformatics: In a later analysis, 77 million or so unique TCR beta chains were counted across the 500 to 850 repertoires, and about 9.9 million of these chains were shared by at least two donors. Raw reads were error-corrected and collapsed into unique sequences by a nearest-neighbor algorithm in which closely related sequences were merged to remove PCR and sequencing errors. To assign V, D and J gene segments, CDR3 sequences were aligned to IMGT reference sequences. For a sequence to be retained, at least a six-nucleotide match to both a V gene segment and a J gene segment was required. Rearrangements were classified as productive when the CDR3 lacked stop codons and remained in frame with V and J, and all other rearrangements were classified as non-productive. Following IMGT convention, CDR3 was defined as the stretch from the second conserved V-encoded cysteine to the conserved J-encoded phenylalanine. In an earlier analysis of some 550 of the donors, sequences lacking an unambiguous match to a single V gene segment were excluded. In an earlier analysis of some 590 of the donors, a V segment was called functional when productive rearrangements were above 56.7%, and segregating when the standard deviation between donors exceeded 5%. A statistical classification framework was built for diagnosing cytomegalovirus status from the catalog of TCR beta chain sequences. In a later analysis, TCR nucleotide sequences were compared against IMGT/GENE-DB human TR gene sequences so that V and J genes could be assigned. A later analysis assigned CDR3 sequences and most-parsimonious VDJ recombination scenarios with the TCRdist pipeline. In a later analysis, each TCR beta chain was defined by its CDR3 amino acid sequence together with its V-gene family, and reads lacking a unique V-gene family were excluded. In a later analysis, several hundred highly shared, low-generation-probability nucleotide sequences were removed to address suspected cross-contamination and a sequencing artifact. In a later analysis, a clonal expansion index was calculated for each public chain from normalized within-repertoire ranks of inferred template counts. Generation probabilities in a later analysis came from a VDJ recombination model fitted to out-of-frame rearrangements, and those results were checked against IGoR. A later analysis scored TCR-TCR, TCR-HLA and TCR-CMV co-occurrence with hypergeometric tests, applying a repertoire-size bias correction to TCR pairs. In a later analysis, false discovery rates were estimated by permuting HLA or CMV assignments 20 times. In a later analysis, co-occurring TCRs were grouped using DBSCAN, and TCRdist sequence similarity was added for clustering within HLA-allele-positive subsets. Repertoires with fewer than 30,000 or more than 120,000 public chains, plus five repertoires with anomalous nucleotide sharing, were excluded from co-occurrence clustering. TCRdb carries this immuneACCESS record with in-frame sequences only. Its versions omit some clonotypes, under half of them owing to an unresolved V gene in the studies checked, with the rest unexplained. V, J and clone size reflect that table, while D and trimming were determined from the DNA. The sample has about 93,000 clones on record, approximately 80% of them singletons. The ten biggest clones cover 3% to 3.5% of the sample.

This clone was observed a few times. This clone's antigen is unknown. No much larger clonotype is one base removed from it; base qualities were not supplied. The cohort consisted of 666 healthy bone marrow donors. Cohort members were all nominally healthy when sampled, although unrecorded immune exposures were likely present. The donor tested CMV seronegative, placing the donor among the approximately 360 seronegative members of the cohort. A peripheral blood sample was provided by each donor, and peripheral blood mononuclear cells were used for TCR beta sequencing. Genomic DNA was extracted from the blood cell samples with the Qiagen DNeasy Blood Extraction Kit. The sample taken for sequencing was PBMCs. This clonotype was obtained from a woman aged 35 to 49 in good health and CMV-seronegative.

The encoded CDR3 is CASSYEQGGSYEQYF. Read as DNA, the sequence is TGTGCCAGCAGTTACGAGCAGGGAGGGTCCTACGAGCAGTACTTC. The receptor chain draws on TRBV6-5 and TRBJ2-7; a stretch of 7 junction bases matches TRBD2. In the germline V gene, CDR1 corresponds to MNHEY and CDR2 to SVGAGI. Its CDR3 holds 15 amino acids, cysteine through phenylalanine. The only DNA kept is the CDR3, 45 bases in frame from the first base. V trim: 2 bases; J trim: 1 base; unmatched bases: 5.